This TCR beta chain was obtained from a study of T cell clonality in common variable immunodeficiency. This clone has ten or more counts. The read stops 3 residues short of the end of the CDR3; the missing end is completed from the germline J gene. Germline loops: CDR1 SGHRS, CDR2 YFSETQ. V dropped 1 base and J dropped 0; count of bases not matched to a gene: 6. CDR3 length equals 16 residues. The repertoire was sequenced with immunoSEQ multiplex PCR; TCRdb's copy has only in-frame clones and lacks some. The table lists roughly 42,000 clones, with no singletons. The TCR was taken from a person aged 18 to 70 in good health. The chain has TRBV5-1 and TRBJ2-7; TRBD2 matches at 8 bases. Sequenced: peripheral blood mononuclear cells. The CDR3 loop is CASSLRSGSRSYEQYF. Incomplete CDR3 DNA: TGCGCCAGCAGCTTGAGGAGCGGGAGCCGCTCCTACGAG.